A selection of T cell receptor beta chains follows, all from one sample in a study of CD4+ T cells in melanoma. Sequenced by immunoSEQ multiplex PCR; TCRdb stores in-frame clones only, minus some. This sample yields about 10,000 clones, of which 55% to 65% are seen a single time; less than 25% belongs to the top ten. What was sequenced was cells from a culture (not recorded whether cultured in vitro). The receptor set was obtained from a human donor with melanoma. CDR3s leave out the opening cysteine and the closing phenylalanine or tryptophan. Only some rows state a clone size, as once, few, many or a class for expanded clones.

TRBV2	TRBJ2-7	NA	ASLDISYEQY
TRBV27	TRBJ2-1	NA	ASRIPGQGRNEQF
TRBV7-3	TRBJ1-2	NA	ASSLRSRDRLGYT
TRBV9	TRBJ2-3	NA	ASSPLEGGGDTQY
TRBV19	TRBJ1-6	NA	ASSLTGYGSPLH
TRBV7-3	TRBJ2-1	NA	ASSLTWTSNEQF
TRBV5-1	TRBJ2-7	NA	ASSLTRDSYEQY
TRBV6-1	TRBJ1-5	NA	ASSALGAGQPQH
TRBV18	TRBJ2-5	NA	ASSPPNRVGETQY
TRBV21-1	TRBJ1-5	NA	ASFRQGSNQPQH
TRBV11-2	TRBJ2-5	medium-sized	ASRGLGRRETQY
TRBV27	TRBJ1-6	once	ASCLVQNSPLH
TRBV7-8	TRBJ2-1	few	ASSPGTGLRNEQF
TRBV2	TRBJ1-4	NA	ASSVNGGAGEKLF
TRBV5-1	TRBJ1-1	NA	ASSLGRGSLLNTEAF
TRBV20-1	TRBJ2-5	NA	SLGTAETQY
TRBV28	TRBJ1-1	NA	ASSLYGGTGIEAF
TRBV6-1	TRBJ1-5	NA	ASRLQGGNQPQH
TRBV6-1	TRBJ2-4	NA	ASRGDRYIQY
TRBV6-5	TRBJ2-4	NA	ASSYSRGGDIQY
TRBV6-1	TRBJ1-2	NA	ASKGDYYGYT
TRBV29-1	TRBJ1-1	NA	SVTRDQHTEAF
TRBV6-5	TRBJ1-1	NA	ASSYGTEAF
TRBV5-1	TRBJ2-3	NA	ASSVIVADDTQY
TRBV5-4	TRBJ2-2	NA	ASSTPDRGNTGELF
TRBV5-1	TRBJ1-4	NA	ASSINREGGEKLF
TRBV5-1	TRBJ2-5	NA	ASSGWTGQETQY
TRBV6-6	TRBJ2-7	NA	ASSPSLWGYEQY
TRBV7-9	TRBJ2-7	once	ASSLERGGSSYEQY
TRBV18	TRBJ1-1	few	ASSPNRENTEAF